The 9 T cell receptor beta chains given below trace back to one sample, sequenced in a study of regulatory T cells in long-lasting Graves disease. Time point specified: persistent/refractory GD, antithyroid drugs over 5 years with positive TRAb. The TCR library was made from RNA extracted from PBMCs. Library construction for TCR beta used iRepertoire HTBI primers and Arm-PCR of CDR3 regions. TCRdb independently ran MiXCR on the multiplex PCR reads; one entry per CDR3 protein. The data show hundreds of thousands of distinct CDR3 sequences, approximately 21% seen once. The specimen comprised peripheral blood mononuclear cells (PBMCs), sampled when the disease was refractory, from a patient treated with antithyroid drugs. Every receptor here comes from a female donor with Graves disease.

This clonotype came up a few times. CDR3 sequence (DNA): TGTGCCAGCAGCTTGGAGGGGGCATGGACTGAAGCTTTCTTT. Amino acids: CASSLEGAWTEAFF. V gene TRBV5-5 combines with J gene TRBJ1-1, with 7 bases that match TRBD1. CDR1 is SGHKS and CDR2 is YYEKEE in the germline V gene (reference sequence). The ends lost 0 bases at V and 5 bases at J; junction bases unmatched: 4. The length of the CDR3 is 14 residues.

The rearrangement uses TRBV6-9 and TRBJ2-2; a weak D match, TRBD1 (6 bases). The CDR3 is 16 amino acids. Per germline, CDR1 MNHGY and CDR2 SVAAGI. Trimming pared 1 base from V and 7 bases from J, leaving 16 bases between. Here the CDR3 reads CASSYLDRFGNGELFF. As DNA, the CDR3 is TGTGCCAGCAGTTATTTGGACAGATTCGGAAACGGGGAGCTGTTTTTT.

This sequence joins TRBV19 and TRBJ1-1; D is unclear. Germline V CDR1 and CDR2: LNHDA, SQIVND (reference sequence). The CDR3 has 16 residues. The V gene lost 1 base and the J gene lost 1 base, with 13 bases spanning the gap. DNA for the CDR3: TGTGCCAGTAGTATAGGGTGGACCCGGCGGAACACTGAAGCTTTCTTT. It encodes CASSIGWTRRNTEAFF.

The chain employs TRBV6-1 and TRBJ2-7; D might be TRBD1 (5 bases). Between the trimmed V and J ends, which lost 7 bases and 4 bases, there was a span of 17 bases. The CDR3 has 14 residues. Germline CDR1 and CDR2: MNHNS and SASEGT. This chain's CDR3 is CASTLKSGLYEQYF. The DNA of the CDR3 is TGTGCCAGCACCTTAAAGTCAGGGCTTTACGAGCAGTACTTC.

This clonotype appeared many times. The chain carries TRBV12-3 or TRBV12-4 and TRBJ1-1; TRBD1 might be the D (5 bases). The V end lost 5 bases, the J end lost 4 bases, and 11 bases lay between the germline ends. CDR3 length equals 13 residues. This CDR3 is CASSLQRGTEAFF. Written as DNA, the CDR3 is TGTGCCAGCAGTCTACAAAGGGGCACTGAAGCTTTCTTT.

This clonotype was counted ten times or more. This rearrangement joins TRBV28 to TRBJ1-5; D is perhaps TRBD1 (6 bases). Looked up from germline, CDR1 is MDHEN and CDR2 is SYDVKM. The germline V and J ends were trimmed by 0 bases and 1 base, with 10 bases remaining between them. This CDR3 region has 16 residues. The CDR3 sequence: CASSLWAGVSNQPQHF. The CDR3 DNA follows: TGTGCCAGCAGTTTATGGGCAGGGGTCAGCAATCAGCCCCAGCATTTT.

This chain connects TRBV4-1 to TRBJ2-2; D tentatively reads TRBD1 or TRBD2 (6 bases each). The length of the CDR3 is 15 residues. Trimming removed 2 bases at V and 5 bases at J, with 12 bases between. Germline-derived CDR1 and CDR2 are MGHRA and YSYEKL. CDR3 DNA: TGCGCCAGCAGCCAATTGACAGGAGGGACCGGGGAGCTGTTTTTT. It specifies CASSQLTGGTGELFF.

The chain uses TRBV4-1 and TRBJ2-1; TRBD2 agrees at 13 bases. J gave up 1 base and V 0 bases, and 6 bases lay outside the gene matches. The CDR3 length is 19 residues. Germline CDR1 reads MGHRA; CDR2 reads YSYEKL. In nucleotides, the CDR3 is TGCGCCAGCAGCCAAGATAGAGGACTAGCGGGAGTGTCCTACAATGAGCAGTTCTTC. Residues: CASSQDRGLAGVSYNEQFF.

The table lists this clonotype with a few counts. CDR3 DNA: TGTGCCAGCAGCCGTGGGGTCAATCAGCCCCAGCATTTT. It codes for CASSRGVNQPQHF. The chain is built from TRBV7-9 and TRBJ1-5; D is ambiguous. V lost 5 bases to trimming and J lost 3 bases, with 8 bases between them. The CDR3 sequence is 13 residues long. CDR1 is SEHNR, CDR2 FQNEAQ, per germline (reference sequence).